One sample yielded the 13 T cell receptor beta chains listed below, sequenced in a study of shared clonotypes between healthy human individuals. Libraries were prepared by immunoSEQ multiplex PCR; TCRdb keeps only in-frame clonotypes and omits some of them. The table includes about 770,000 clones, approximately 77% detected once. Input material: memory CD4+ T cells sorted from blood. Subset described: CD45RA-negative fraction. The receptors shown here come from a woman in her thirties in good health.

This chain connects TRBV6-1 to TRBJ2-7, with D possibly being TRBD1 (5 bases). Germline values: CDR1 MNHNS, CDR2 SASEGT. This CDR3 is built from 15 residues. V was cut by 10 bases and J by 1 base, with 20 bases left in between. CDR3 sequence reads: CATGRQSPKSYEQYF. CDR3 DNA: TGTGCCACCGGGCGACAGTCTCCGAAGTCCTACGAGCAGTACTTC.

This clone has a handful of counts. The rearrangement links TRBV4-1 to TRBJ2-1, with D possibly matching TRBD2 (6 bases). The V end was cut by 3 bases, the J end by 10 bases, with 10 bases between. Germline CDR1 and CDR2: MGHRA and YSYEKL. The CDR3 totals 12 residues. DNA for the CDR3: TGCGCCAGCAGCCAGACTAGTCTCGAGCAGTTCTTC. The encoded protein is CASSQTSLEQFF.

The V call is TRBV30, the J call TRBJ1-2; no reliable D call. V lost 4 bases and J lost 4, with 7 bases in between. Germline-derived CDR1 and CDR2 are GTSNPN and SVGIG (reference sequence). This CDR3 comprises 11 residues. The CDR3 reads CAWTRTYGYTF. The CDR3 nucleotides are TGTGCCTGGACACGGACCTATGGCTACACCTTC.

This chain connects TRBV30 to TRBJ1-2, with a weak D call TRBD1 (6 bases). This CDR3 comprises 14 residues. CDR1 is GTSNPN and CDR2 is SVGIG in the germline V gene (reference sequence). V lost 0 bases, J lost 7 bases, and 15 bases lay in between. CDR3 nucleotide sequence: TGTGCCTGGAGTGTAAGGGGGAAGGAAAGTGGCTACACCTTC. It yields the protein CAWSVRGKESGYTF.

This clone was seen only a few times. The chain links TRBV2 to TRBJ2-5, with no clear D. CDR3 length: 15 amino acids. Trimming left V 6 bases short and J 2 bases short, with 16 bases between. Germline CDR1 and CDR2: SNHLY and FYNNEI. The CDR3: CASRRLVMFQETQYF. The CDR3, as DNA: TGTGCCAGCAGGCGGCTAGTCATGTTTCAAGAGACCCAGTACTTC.

The chain employs TRBV5-1 and TRBJ2-5; TRBD2 might be the D (5 bases). The J call could be wrong; TRBJ2-7 is a better fit for the DNA end. In germline, CDR1 is SGHRS, CDR2 YFSETQ. The CDR3 spans 13 residues. The CDR3 coding sequence is TGCGCCAGCAGCTTGGCGGGAACCTACGAGCAGTACTTC. Translated, it gives CASSLAGTYEQYF.

The chain links TRBV14 to TRBJ1-6, with D unresolved. Germline V lookup: CDR1 SGHDN, CDR2 FVKESK. V lost 4 bases and J lost 8, with 9 bases in between. The CDR3 runs to 13 residues. CDR3 amino acids: CASSRNVDSPLHF. Written as DNA, the CDR3 is TGTGCCAGCAGCCGGAATGTGGATTCACCCCTCCACTTT.

With regard to this clone: Other DNA sequences in the same sample also yield this CDR3. The rearrangement uses TRBV5-1 and TRBJ2-3, with D perhaps TRBD1 (6 bases). Germline V gene sequence: CDR1 SGHRS, CDR2 YFSETQ. Trimming stripped 4 bases from V and 0 bases from J, with 15 bases between. The CDR3 contains 16 residues. The CDR3 loop is CASSTGTTTSTDTQYF. CDR3 in DNA: TGCGCCAGCAGCACAGGGACAACCACTAGCACAGATACGCAGTATTTT.

This chain uses TRBV7-2 with TRBJ2-1; D remains ambiguous. The CDR3 extends over 13 amino acids. Germline values: CDR1 SGHTA, CDR2 FQGNSA. V was shortened by 1 base and J by 9 bases, with 10 bases between the two germline ends. CDR3 residues: CASSLVMYGEQFF. In nucleotides, the CDR3 is TGTGCCAGCAGCTTAGTTATGTACGGTGAGCAGTTCTTC.

This rearrangement joins TRBV6-5 to TRBJ2-7; 13 bases align to TRBD2. The CDR3 runs 14 residues. Germline V gene sequence: CDR1 MNHEY, CDR2 SVGAGI. With 6 bases clipped from V and 9 bases from J, the junction kept 8 bases outside the gene matches. The CDR3 region has the DNA TGTGCCAGCAGCGTGGGACTAGCGGGAAGTCGGCAGTACTTC. This gives the protein CASSVGLAGSRQYF.

The V gene is TRBV28, the J gene TRBJ2-3; TRBD2 agrees at 13 bases. Germline V gene data show CDR1 as MDHEN and CDR2 as SYDVKM. Losses at the gene ends were 3 bases for V and 4 bases for J; bases not matched to a gene: 7. This CDR3 spans 17 amino acids. The CDR3 coding sequence is TGTGCCAGCAGTTTCTTCGGACTAGCGGGAGAAGCAGATACGCAGTATTTT. The encoded protein is CASSFFGLAGEADTQYF.

The rearrangement links TRBV7-9 to TRBJ2-3; 8 nucleotides match TRBD1. This CDR3 region has 12 residues. Per germline, CDR1 SEHNR and CDR2 FQNEAQ (reference sequence). The junction had 5 bases not matched to a gene; V was cut back by 5 bases and J by 10 bases. The CDR3 bases are TGTGCCAGCAGCAAAGGACAGGGCGCGCAGTATTTT. It encodes CASSKGQGAQYF.

The CDR3 protein is CASSPSRRAGELFF. CDR3 in DNA: TGTGCCAGCAGCCCTTCGCGGAGGGCCGGGGAGCTGTTTTTT. The chain is built from TRBV28 and TRBJ2-2; the D gene is possibly TRBD2 (6 bases). Germline values: CDR1 MDHEN, CDR2 SYDVKM. V lost 6 bases, J lost 6 bases, and 14 bases lay in between. The CDR3 is made up of 14 amino acids.